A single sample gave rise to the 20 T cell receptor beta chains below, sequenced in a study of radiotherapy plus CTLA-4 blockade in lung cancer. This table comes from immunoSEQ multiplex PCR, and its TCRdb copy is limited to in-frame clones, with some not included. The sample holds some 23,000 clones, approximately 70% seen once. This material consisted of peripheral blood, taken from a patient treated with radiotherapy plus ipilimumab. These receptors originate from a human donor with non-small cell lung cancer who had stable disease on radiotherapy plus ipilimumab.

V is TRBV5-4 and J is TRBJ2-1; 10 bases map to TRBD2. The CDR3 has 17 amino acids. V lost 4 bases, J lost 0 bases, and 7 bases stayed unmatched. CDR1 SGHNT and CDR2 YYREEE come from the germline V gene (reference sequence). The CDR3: CASSHTSGASSYNEQFF. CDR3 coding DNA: TGTGCCAGCAGCCACACTAGCGGGGCCAGCTCCTACAATGAGCAGTTCTTC.

Here the CDR3 DNA reads TGTGCCAGCAGTTATAGGGGGGTTGGATACAATGAGCAGTTCTTC. This codes for CASSYRGVGYNEQFF. The J gene is TRBJ2-1, the V gene TRBV6-5; D possibly matches TRBD1 or TRBD2 (6 bases each). The CDR3 extends over 15 amino acids. Germline-derived CDR1 and CDR2 are MNHEY and SVGAGI. The ends were cut back, 3 bases at V and 4 bases at J, with 13 bases in the middle.

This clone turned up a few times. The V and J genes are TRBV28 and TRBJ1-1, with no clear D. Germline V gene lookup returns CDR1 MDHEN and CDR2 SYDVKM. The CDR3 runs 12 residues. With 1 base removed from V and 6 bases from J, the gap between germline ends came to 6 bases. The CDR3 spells CASSLLVAEAFF. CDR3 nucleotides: TGTGCCAGCAGTTTATTGGTTGCTGAAGCTTTCTTT.

CDR3 region: CASSSIRNTGLGDTQYF. CDR3 nucleotide sequence: TGTGCCAGCAGCTCCATTCGCAACACAGGGCTGGGGGATACGCAGTATTTT. The chain combines TRBV11-2 with TRBJ2-3; D may be TRBD1 (6 bases). This CDR3 spans 17 amino acids. Trimming cost V 4 bases and J 6 bases, with 23 bases left between them. Germline V lookup: CDR1 SGHAT, CDR2 FQNNGV.

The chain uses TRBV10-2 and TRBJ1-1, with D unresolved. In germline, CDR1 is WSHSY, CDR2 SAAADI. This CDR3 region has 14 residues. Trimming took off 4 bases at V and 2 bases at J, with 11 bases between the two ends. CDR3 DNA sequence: TGCGCCAGCAGTGTAGGGCGGAGAAACACTGAAGCTTTCTTT. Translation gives CASSVGRRNTEAFF.

CDR3 DNA sequence: TGTGCCAGCAGTTGGACGGGGAGGGATCAGCCCCAGCATTTT. Its translation is CASSWTGRDQPQHF. The rearrangement uses TRBV6-6 and TRBJ1-5; no reliable D call. V lost 4 bases, J lost 5 bases, and 12 bases lay in between. The CDR3 is 14 residues long. CDR1 and CDR2 from the germline V gene are MNHNY and SVGAGI (reference sequence).

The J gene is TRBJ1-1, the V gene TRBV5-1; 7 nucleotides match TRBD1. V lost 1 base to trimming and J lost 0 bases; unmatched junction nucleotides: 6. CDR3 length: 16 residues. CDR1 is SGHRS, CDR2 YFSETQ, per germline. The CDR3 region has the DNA TGCGCCAGCAGCTTGCGCGCAGGGGGACTGAACACTGAAGCTTTCTTT. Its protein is CASSLRAGGLNTEAFF.

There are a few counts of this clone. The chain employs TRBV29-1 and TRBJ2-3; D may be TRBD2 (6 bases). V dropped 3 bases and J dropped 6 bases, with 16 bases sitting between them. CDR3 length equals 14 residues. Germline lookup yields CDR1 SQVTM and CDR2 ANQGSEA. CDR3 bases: TGCAGCGTTGAGGTCGGTGGTAGCGGCGATACGCAGTATTTT. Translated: CSVEVGGSGDTQYF.

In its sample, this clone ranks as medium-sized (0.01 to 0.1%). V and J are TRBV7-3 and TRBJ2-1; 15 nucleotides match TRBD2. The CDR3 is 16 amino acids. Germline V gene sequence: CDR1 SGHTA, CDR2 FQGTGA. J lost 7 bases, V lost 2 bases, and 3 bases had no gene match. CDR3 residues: CASSLEGTSGRNEQFF. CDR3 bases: TGTGCCAGCAGCTTAGAGGGGACTAGCGGGAGGAATGAGCAGTTCTTC.

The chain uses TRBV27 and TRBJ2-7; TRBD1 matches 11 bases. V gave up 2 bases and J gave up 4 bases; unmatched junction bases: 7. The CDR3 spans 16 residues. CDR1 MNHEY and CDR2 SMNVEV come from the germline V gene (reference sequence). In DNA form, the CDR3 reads TGTGCCAGCAGTTTAAGGGGGACAGGGGGAAGGTACGAGCAGTACTTC. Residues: CASSLRGTGGRYEQYF.

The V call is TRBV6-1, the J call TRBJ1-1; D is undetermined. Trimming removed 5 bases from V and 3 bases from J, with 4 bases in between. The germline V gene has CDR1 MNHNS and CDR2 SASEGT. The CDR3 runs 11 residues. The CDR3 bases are TGTGCCAGCAGTCCCTACACTGAAGCTTTCTTT. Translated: CASSPYTEAFF.

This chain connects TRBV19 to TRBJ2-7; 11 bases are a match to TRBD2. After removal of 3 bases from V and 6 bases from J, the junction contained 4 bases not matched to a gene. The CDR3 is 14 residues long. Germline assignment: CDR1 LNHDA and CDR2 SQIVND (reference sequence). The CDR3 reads CASSISGRAFEQYF. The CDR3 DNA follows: TGTGCCAGTAGTATTAGCGGGAGGGCCTTCGAGCAGTACTTC.

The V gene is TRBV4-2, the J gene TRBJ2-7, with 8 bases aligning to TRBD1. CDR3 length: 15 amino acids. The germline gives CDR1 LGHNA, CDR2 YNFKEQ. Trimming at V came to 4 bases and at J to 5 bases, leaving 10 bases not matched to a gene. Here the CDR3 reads CASSRLGTGQDEQYF. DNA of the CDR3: TGTGCCAGCAGCCGATTAGGGACAGGTCAGGACGAGCAGTACTTC.

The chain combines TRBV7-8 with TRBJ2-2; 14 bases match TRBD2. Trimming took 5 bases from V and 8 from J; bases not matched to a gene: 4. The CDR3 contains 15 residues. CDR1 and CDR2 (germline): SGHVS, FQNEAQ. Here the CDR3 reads CASSPRTSGRGELFF. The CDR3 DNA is TGTGCCAGCAGCCCCAGGACTAGCGGGAGGGGGGAGCTGTTTTTT. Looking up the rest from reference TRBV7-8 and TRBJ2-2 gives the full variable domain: GAGVSQSPRYKVAKRGQDVALRCDPISGHVSLFWYQQALGQGPEFLTYFQNEAQLDKSGLPSDRFFAERPEGSVSTLKIQRTQQEDSAVYLCASSPRTSGRGELFFGEGSRLTVL.

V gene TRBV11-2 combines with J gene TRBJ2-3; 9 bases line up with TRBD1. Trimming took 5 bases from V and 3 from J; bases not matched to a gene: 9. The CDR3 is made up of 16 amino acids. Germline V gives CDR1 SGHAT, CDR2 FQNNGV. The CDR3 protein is CASSPTGGGYTDTQYF. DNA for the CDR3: TGTGCCAGCAGCCCAACAGGGGGCGGCTATACAGATACGCAGTATTTT.

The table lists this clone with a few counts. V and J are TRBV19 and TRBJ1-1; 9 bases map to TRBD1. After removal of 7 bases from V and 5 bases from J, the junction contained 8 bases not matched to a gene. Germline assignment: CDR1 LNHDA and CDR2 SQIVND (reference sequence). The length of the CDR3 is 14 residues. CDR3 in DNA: TGTGCCAGTACAGCCACAGGGGGCAGAACTGAAGCTTTCTTT. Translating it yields CASTATGGRTEAFF. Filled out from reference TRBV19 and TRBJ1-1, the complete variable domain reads DGGITQSPKYLFRKEGQNVTLSCEQNLNHDAMYWYRQDPGQGLRLIYYSQIVNDFQKGDIAEGYSVSREKKESFPLTVTSAQKNPTAFYLCASTATGGRTEAFFGQGTRLTVV.

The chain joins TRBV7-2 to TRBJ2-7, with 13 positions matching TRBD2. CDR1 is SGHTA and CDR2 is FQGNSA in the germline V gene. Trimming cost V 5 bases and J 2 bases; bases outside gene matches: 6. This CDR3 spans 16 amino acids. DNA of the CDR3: TGTGCCAGCAGCCTAAGGGGACTAGCGGGGCCCTACGAGCAGTACTTC. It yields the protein CASSLRGLAGPYEQYF.

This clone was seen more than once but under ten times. CDR3 DNA sequence: TGTGCCAGCAGCTTTGCAAGCAGGAATCAGCCCCAGCATTTT. Amino acid sequence: CASSFASRNQPQHF. V gene TRBV7-2 combines with J gene TRBJ1-5; D is unclear. Germline V lookup: CDR1 SGHTA, CDR2 FQGNSA. The CDR3 spans 14 residues. The V gene lost 3 bases and the J gene lost 4 bases, with 10 bases spanning the gap.

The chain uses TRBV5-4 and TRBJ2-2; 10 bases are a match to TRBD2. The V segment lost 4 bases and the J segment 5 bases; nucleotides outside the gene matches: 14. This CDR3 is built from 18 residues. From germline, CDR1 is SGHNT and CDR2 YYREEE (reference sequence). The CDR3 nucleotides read TGTGCCAGCAGCCCACGGACTAGCGGCCCGGGAGGGACCGGGGAGCTGTTTTTT. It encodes CASSPRTSGPGGTGELFF. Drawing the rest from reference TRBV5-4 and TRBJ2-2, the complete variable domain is ETGVTQSPTHLIKTRGQQVTLRCSSQSGHNTVSWYQQALGQGPQFIFQYYREEENGRGNFPPRFSGLQFPNYSSELNVNALELDDSALYLCASSPRTSGPGGTGELFFGEGSRLTVL.

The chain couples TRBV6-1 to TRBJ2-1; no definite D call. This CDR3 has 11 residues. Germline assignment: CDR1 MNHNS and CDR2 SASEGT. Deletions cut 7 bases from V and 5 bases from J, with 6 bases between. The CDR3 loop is CASTFNNEQFF. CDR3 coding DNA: TGTGCCAGCACCTTTAACAATGAGCAGTTCTTC.